The T cell receptor beta chain under discussion was sequenced for a study of CD8 T cells in ankylosing spondylitis. Study-wide findings and caveats: Roughly 8 highly homologous variants made up a TCR beta motif, and this motif appeared characteristic of ankylosing spondylitis blood.

This clonotype was counted ten times or more. Its specificity is unknown. MiXCR, run by TCRdb on the 5' RACE reads, gives a single entry per CDR3 protein. The sample holds 80,000 to 100,000 distinct CDR3 sequences, just under 9% seen once. Trimming removed 6 bases from V and 4 bases from J; junction bases left unmatched: 11. The CDR3 totals 15 residues. The sequenced sample consisted of blood, either unsorted or a sorted T cell fraction (not recorded which). V is TRBV12-3 or TRBV12-4 and J is TRBJ1-2; 7 positions match TRBD1. The TCR comes from a male donor with ankylosing spondylitis or in good health (not recorded which). The chain's CDR3 is CASSQHPGQLYGYTF. CDR3 DNA: TGTGCCAGCAGCCAACATCCGGGACAGCTCTATGGCTACACCTTC.